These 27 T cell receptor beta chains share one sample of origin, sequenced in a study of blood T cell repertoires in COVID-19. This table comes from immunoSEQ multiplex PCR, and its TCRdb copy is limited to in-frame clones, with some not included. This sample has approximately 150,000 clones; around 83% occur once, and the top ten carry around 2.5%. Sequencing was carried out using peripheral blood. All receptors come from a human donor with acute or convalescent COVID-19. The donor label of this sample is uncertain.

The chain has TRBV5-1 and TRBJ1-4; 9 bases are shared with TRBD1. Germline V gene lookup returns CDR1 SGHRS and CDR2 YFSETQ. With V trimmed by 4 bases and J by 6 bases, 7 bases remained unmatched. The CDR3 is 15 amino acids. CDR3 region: CASSPTGGADEKLFF. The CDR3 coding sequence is TGCGCCAGCAGCCCCACAGGGGGCGCGGATGAAAAACTGTTTTTT. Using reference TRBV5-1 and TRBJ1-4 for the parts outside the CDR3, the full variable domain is KAGVTQTPRYLIKTRGQQVTLSCSPISGHRSVSWYQQTPGQGLQFLFEYFSETQRNKGNFPGRFSGRQFSNSRSEMNVSTLELGDSALYLCASSPTGGADEKLFFGSGTQLSVL.

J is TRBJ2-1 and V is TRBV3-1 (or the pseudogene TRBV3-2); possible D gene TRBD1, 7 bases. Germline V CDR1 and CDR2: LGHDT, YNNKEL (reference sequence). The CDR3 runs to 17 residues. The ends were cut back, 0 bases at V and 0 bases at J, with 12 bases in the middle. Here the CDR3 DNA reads TGTGCCAGCAGCCAAGACAGGGGGGACAGCTCCTACAATGAGCAGTTCTTC. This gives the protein CASSQDRGDSSYNEQFF.

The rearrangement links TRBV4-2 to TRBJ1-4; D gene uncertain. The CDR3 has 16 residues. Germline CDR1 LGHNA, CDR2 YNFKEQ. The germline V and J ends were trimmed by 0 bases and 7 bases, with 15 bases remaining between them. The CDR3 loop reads CASSQEGSGSSEKLFF. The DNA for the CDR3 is TGTGCCAGCAGCCAAGAAGGTTCGGGGAGTTCTGAAAAACTGTTTTTT.

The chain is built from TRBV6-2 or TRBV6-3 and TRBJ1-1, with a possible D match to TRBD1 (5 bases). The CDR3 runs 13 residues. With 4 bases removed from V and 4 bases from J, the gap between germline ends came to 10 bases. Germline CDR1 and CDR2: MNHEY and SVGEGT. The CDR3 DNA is TGTGCCAGCAGTTTAGGGGTGAGCACTGAAGCTTTCTTT. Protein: CASSLGVSTEAFF.

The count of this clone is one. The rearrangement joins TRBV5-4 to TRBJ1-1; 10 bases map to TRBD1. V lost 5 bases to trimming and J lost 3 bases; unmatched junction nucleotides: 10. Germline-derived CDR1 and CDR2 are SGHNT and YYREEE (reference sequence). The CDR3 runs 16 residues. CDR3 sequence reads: CASSPRTGGYYTEAFF. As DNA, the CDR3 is TGTGCCAGCAGTCCCAGGACAGGGGGTTATTACACTGAAGCTTTCTTT.

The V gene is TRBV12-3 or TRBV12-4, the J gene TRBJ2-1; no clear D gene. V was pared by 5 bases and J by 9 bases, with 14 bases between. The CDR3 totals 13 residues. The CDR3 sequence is CASSKTGKGEQFF. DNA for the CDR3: TGTGCCAGCAGTAAGACTGGTAAAGGTGAGCAGTTCTTC.

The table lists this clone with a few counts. The CDR3 DNA reads as TGTGCCTGGAGTGAAACCGGTTGGTACACTGAAGCTTTCTTT. It translates to CAWSETGWYTEAFF. V and J are TRBV30 and TRBJ1-1, with D unclear. The V and J ends lost 1 base and 3 bases respectively, with 12 bases between them. CDR1 and CDR2 from the germline V gene are GTSNPN and SVGIG (reference sequence). This CDR3 has 14 amino acids.

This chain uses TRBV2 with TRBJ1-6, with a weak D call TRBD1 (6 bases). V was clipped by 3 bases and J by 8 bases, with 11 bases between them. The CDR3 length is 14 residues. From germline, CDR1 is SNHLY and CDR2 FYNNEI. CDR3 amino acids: CASSESGDYSPLHF. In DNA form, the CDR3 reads TGTGCCAGCAGTGAGTCAGGGGATTATTCACCCCTCCACTTT.

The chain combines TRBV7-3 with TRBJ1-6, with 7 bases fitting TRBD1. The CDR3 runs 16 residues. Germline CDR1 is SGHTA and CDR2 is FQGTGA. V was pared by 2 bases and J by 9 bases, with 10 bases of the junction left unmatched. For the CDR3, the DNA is TGTGCCAGCAGCTTACCCTTCGACAGGGATGGTTCACCCCTCCACTTT. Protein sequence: CASSLPFDRDGSPLHF.

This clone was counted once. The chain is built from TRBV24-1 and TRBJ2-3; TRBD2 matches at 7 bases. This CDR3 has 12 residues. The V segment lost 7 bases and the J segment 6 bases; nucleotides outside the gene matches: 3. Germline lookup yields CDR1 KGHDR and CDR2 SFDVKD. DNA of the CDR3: TGTGCCACCAGCCCGGGGGGTGATACGCAGTATTTT. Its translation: CATSPGGDTQYF.

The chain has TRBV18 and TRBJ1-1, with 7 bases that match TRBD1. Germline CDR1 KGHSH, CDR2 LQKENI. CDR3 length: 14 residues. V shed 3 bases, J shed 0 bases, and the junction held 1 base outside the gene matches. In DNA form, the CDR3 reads TGTGCCAGCTCACCGACAGGGTTGAACACTGAAGCTTTCTTT. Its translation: CASSPTGLNTEAFF.

The CDR3 sequence is CASKPEPSTDTQYF. As DNA, the CDR3 is TGCGCCAGCAAACCTGAGCCTAGCACAGATACGCAGTATTTT. J is TRBJ2-3 and V is TRBV5-1; D not certain. Trimming stripped 6 bases from V and 0 bases from J, with 11 bases between. CDR1 and CDR2 (germline): SGHRS, YFSETQ. This CDR3 contains 14 residues.

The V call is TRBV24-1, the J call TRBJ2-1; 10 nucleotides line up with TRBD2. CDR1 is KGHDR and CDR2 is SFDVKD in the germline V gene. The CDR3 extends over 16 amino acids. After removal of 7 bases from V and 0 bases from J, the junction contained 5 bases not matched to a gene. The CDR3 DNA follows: TGTGCCACCAGCCCTAGCGGGAGTGGCTCCTACAATGAGCAGTTCTTC. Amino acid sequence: CATSPSGSGSYNEQFF.

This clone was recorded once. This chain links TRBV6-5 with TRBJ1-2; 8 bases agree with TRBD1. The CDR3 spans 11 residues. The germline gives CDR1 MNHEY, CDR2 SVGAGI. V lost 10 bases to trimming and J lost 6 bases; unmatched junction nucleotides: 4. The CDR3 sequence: CAISGGDGYTF. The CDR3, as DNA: TGTGCCATCTCAGGGGGCGATGGCTACACCTTC.

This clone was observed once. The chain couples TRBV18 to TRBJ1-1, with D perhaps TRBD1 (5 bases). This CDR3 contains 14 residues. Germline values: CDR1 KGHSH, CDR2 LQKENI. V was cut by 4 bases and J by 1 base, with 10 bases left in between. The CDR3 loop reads CASSQLDRNTEAFF. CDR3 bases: TGTGCCAGCTCACAACTTGACAGGAACACTGAAGCTTTCTTT.

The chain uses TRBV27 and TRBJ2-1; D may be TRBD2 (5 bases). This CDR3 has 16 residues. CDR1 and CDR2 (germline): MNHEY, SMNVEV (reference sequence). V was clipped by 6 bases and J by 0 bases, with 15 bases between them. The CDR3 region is CASSPEGRSSYNEQFF. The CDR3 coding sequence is TGTGCCAGCAGCCCCGAGGGCCGAAGCTCCTACAATGAGCAGTTCTTC.

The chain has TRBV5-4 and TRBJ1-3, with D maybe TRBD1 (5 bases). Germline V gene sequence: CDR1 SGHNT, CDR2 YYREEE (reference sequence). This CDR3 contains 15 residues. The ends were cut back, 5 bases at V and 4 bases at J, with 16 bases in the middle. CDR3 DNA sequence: TGTGCCAGCAGTACGGGACTGTTTGGGGGAAACACCATATATTTT. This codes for CASSTGLFGGNTIYF.

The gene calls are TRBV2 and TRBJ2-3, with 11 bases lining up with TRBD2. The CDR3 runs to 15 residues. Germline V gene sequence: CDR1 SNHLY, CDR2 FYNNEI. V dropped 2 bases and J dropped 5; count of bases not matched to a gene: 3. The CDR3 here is CASSELAGGGDTQYF. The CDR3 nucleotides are TGTGCCAGCAGTGAACTAGCGGGGGGCGGAGATACGCAGTATTTT.

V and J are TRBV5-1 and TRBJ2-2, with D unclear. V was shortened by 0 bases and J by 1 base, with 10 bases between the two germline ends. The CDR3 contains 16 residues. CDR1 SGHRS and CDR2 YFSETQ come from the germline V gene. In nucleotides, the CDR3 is TGCGCCAGCAGCTTGGGTGGTCAGGTGAACACCGGGGAGCTGTTTTTT. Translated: CASSLGGQVNTGELFF.

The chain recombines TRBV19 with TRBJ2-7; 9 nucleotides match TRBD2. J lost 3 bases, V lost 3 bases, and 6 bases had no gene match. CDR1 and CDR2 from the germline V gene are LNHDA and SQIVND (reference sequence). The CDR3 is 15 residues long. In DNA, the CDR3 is TGTGCCAGTAGTATTTTCGTAGCGGGAGACTACGAGCAGTACTTC. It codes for CASSIFVAGDYEQYF.

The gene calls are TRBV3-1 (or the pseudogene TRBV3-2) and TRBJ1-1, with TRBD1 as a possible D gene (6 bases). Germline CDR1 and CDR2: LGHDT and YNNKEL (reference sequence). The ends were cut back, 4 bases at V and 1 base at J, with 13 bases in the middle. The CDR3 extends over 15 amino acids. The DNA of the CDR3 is TGTGCCAGCAGCCTCGCCGGGACACCGAACACTGAAGCTTTCTTT. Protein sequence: CASSLAGTPNTEAFF.

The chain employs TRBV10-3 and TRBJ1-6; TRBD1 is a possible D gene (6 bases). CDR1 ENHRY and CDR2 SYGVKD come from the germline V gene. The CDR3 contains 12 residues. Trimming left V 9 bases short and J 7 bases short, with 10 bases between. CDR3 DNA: TGTGCCATGGCAGGGGTAAATTCACCCCTCCACTTT. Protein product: CAMAGVNSPLHF.

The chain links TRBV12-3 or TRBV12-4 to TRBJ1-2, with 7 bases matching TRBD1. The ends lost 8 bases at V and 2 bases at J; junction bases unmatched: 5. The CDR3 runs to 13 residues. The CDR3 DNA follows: TGTGCCAGCGTCCGACAGGGAAACTATGGCTACACCTTC. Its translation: CASVRQGNYGYTF.

The CDR3 reads CASSIEVPSISGANVLTF. The CDR3 nucleotides read TGTGCCAGTAGTATCGAGGTCCCATCGATCTCTGGGGCCAACGTCCTGACTTTC. The chain is built from TRBV19 and TRBJ2-6; D gene unclear. The CDR3 covers 18 residues. The germline V and J ends were trimmed by 3 bases and 0 bases, with 15 bases remaining between them. CDR1 and CDR2 (germline): LNHDA, SQIVND (reference sequence). Together with reference TRBV19 and TRBJ2-6, the CDR3 gives the full variable domain: DGGITQSPKYLFRKEGQNVTLSCEQNLNHDAMYWYRQDPGQGLRLIYYSQIVNDFQKGDIAEGYSVSREKKESFPLTVTSAQKNPTAFYLCASSIEVPSISGANVLTFGAGSRLTVL.

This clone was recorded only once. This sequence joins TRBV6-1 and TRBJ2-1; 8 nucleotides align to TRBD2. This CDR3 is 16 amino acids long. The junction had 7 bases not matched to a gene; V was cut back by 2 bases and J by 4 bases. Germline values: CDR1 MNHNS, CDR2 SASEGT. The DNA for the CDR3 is TGTGCCAGCAGTGAAAGAATCCAGCGGGAGTACAATGAGCAGTTCTTC. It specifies CASSERIQREYNEQFF.

The CDR3 nucleotides are TGTGCCAGCAAGGGGGCGTGGAACACTGAAGCTTTCTTT. Encoded protein: CASKGAWNTEAFF. The chain employs TRBV2 and TRBJ1-1; 7 bases fit TRBD1. J was trimmed by 1 base and V by 7 bases; bases with no gene match: 3. CDR1 and CDR2 from the germline V gene are SNHLY and FYNNEI. The CDR3 spans 13 residues.

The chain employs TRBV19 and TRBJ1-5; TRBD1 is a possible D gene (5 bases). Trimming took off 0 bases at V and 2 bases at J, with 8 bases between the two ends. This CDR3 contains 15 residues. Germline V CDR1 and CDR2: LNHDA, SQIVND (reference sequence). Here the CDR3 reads CASSIEGEGNQPQHF. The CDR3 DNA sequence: TGTGCCAGTAGTATAGAGGGGGAGGGCAATCAGCCCCAGCATTTT. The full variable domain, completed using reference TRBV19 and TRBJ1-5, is DGGITQSPKYLFRKEGQNVTLSCEQNLNHDAMYWYRQDPGQGLRLIYYSQIVNDFQKGDIAEGYSVSREKKESFPLTVTSAQKNPTAFYLCASSIEGEGNQPQHFGDGTRLSIL.